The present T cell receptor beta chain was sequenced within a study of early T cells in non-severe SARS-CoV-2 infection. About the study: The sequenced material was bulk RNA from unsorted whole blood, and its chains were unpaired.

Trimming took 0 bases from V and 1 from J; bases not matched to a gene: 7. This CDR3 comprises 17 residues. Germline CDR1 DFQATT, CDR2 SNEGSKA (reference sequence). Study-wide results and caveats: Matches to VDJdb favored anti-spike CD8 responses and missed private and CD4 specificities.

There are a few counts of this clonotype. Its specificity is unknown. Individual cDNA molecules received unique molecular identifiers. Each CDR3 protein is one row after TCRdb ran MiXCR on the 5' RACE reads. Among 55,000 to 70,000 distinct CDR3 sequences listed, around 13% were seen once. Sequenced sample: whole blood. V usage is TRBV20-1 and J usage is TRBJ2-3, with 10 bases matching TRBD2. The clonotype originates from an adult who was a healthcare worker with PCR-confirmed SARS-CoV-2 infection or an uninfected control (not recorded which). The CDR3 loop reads CSAREAGLADRTDTQYF. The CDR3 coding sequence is TGCAGTGCTAGAGAGGCCGGACTAGCGGACCGCACAGATACGCAGTATTTT.